The 28 T cell receptor beta chains below all came from one sample that was sequenced in a study of CD8+CD57+ T cells in acquired aplastic anemia. The TCR beta profiling, which covered VDJ combination and CDR3 sequence, was carried out using genomic DNA as the template. TCRdb reprocessed the reads with MiXCR, giving one entry per CDR3 protein. The profile shows roughly 180,000 distinct CDR3 sequences, more than 60% of them singletons. Patients picked for sequencing had shown CD8+CD57+ cell expansion detected by flow cytometry. The sequenced sample consisted of sorted CD4+, CD8+, or CD8+CD57+ T cells (not recorded which) from PBMCs. These receptor sequences come from a human donor with aplastic anemia.

The chain carries TRBV5-4 and TRBJ2-5; TRBD1 matches at 8 bases. CDR1 SGHNT and CDR2 YYREEE come from the germline V gene (reference sequence). V dropped 0 bases and J dropped 9; count of bases not matched to a gene: 10. The CDR3 covers 15 residues. The CDR3 is CASSLVVAGQEAQYF. In DNA, the CDR3 is TGTGCCAGCAGCTTGGTCGTGGCGGGACAGGAGGCCCAGTACTTC.

The chain carries TRBV2 and TRBJ1-6; possible D gene TRBD1, 6 bases. Trimming removed 5 bases from V and 5 bases from J, with 10 bases in between. CDR3 size: 14 residues. Germline lookup yields CDR1 SNHLY and CDR2 FYNNEI. The CDR3 loop reads CASSYRTDNSPLHF. CDR3 nucleotide sequence: TGTGCCAGCAGTTACCGGACAGATAATTCACCCCTCCACTTT.

This clonotype was seen once. CDR3 DNA sequence: TGTGCCAGCAGCTTGGGACATCCAAATCAGCCCCAGCATTTT. Translating gives CASSLGHPNQPQHF. The J gene is TRBJ1-5, the V gene TRBV5-6; the D is unclear. The CDR3 has 14 amino acids. Germline V gene data show CDR1 as SGHDT and CDR2 as YYEEEE. Trimming took 0 bases from V and 4 from J, leaving 8 bases between them.

The rearrangement links TRBV20-1 to TRBJ2-3, with 8 bases identical to TRBD2. Germline CDR1 reads DFQATT; CDR2 reads SNEGSKA (reference sequence). The CDR3 has 12 amino acids. V shed 3 bases and J 6 bases; nucleotides not matched to a gene: 2. The CDR3 reads CSARWTSDTQYF. DNA of the CDR3: TGCAGTGCTAGGTGGACTAGCGATACGCAGTATTTT.

This clonotype showed up many times. The V and J genes are TRBV19 and TRBJ1-6; tentatively, D is TRBD1 (5 bases). Trimming pared 8 bases from V and 5 bases from J, leaving 13 bases between. Germline V gives CDR1 LNHDA, CDR2 SQIVND (reference sequence). The CDR3 spans 14 residues. CDR3 bases: TGTGCCAGTTCCCTTGGGACCGATAATTCACCCCTCCACTTT. Translation: CASSLGTDNSPLHF. Supplemented by reference TRBV19 and TRBJ1-6, the full variable domain reads DGGITQSPKYLFRKEGQNVTLSCEQNLNHDAMYWYRQDPGQGLRLIYYSQIVNDFQKGDIAEGYSVSREKKESFPLTVTSAQKNPTAFYLCASSLGTDNSPLHFGNGTRLTVT.

There are many counts of this clonotype. This rearrangement joins TRBV5-1 to TRBJ1-2; D may be TRBD1 (5 bases). This CDR3 has 13 amino acids. Trimming left V 0 bases short and J 8 bases short, with 11 bases between. Per the germline V gene, CDR1 is SGHRS and CDR2 is YFSETQ. CDR3 sequence reads: CASSLAGGDGYTF. Written as DNA, the CDR3 is TGCGCCAGCAGCTTGGCCGGGGGAGACGGCTACACCTTC.

This rearrangement joins TRBV7-8 to TRBJ2-5; TRBD1 might be the D (5 bases). The germline V gene encodes CDR1 SGHVS and CDR2 FQNEAQ. The CDR3 totals 14 residues. Trimming left V 2 bases short and J 2 bases short, with 9 bases between. This chain's CDR3 is CASSLRQLQETQYF. CDR3 nucleotide sequence: TGTGCCAGCAGCTTACGACAGCTTCAAGAGACCCAGTACTTC.

A word on this clonotype: Given a much more abundant clone one base away, this may be a read error. V usage is TRBV12-5 and J usage is TRBJ2-3; no clear D gene. In germline, CDR1 is LGHNT, CDR2 FRNRAP. The CDR3 loop spans 12 amino acids. DNA of the CDR3: TGTGCCAGCAGTTCGGGCCGAGATACGCAGTATTTT. Translation gives CASSSGRDTQYF.

The V gene is TRBV20-1, the J gene TRBJ1-5, with D possibly TRBD1 on 5 matching bases. Trimming took off 0 bases at V and 4 bases at J, with 16 bases between the two ends. This CDR3 comprises 16 residues. Germline V CDR1 and CDR2: DFQATT, SNEGSKA (reference sequence). CDR3 sequence: CSARDRTKGGNQPQHF. The CDR3 DNA is TGCAGTGCTAGAGATAGGACAAAAGGAGGGAATCAGCCCCAGCATTTT.

The genes are TRBV7-2 and TRBJ2-7, with D unclear. The CDR3 spans 13 residues. Trimming removed 2 bases at V and 4 bases at J, with 9 bases between. Looked up from germline, CDR1 is SGHTA and CDR2 is FQGNSA. The CDR3 loop is CASSLYLTYEQYF. CDR3 bases: TGTGCCAGCAGCTTATACTTGACGTACGAGCAGTACTTC.

This clonotype appeared once. The chain recombines TRBV5-1 with TRBJ2-7; TRBD1 agrees at 10 bases. With V trimmed by 3 bases and J by 3 bases, 6 bases remained unmatched. CDR1 is SGHRS, CDR2 YFSETQ, per germline. This CDR3 is built from 15 residues. The CDR3 nucleotides are TGCGCCAGCAGCTATACGGGACAGGGGATCTACGAGCAGTACTTC. Encoded protein: CASSYTGQGIYEQYF.

The J gene is TRBJ2-7, the V gene TRBV9, with 7 positions matching TRBD1. The CDR3 sequence is 15 residues long. Germline V gene sequence: CDR1 SGDLS, CDR2 YYNGEE. V dropped 6 bases and J dropped 4; count of bases not matched to a gene: 13. The CDR3 nucleotides read TGTGCCAGCACCTACTTAACGGCAGGGGGATACGAGCAGTACTTC. Translation: CASTYLTAGGYEQYF.

The rearrangement links TRBV20-1 to TRBJ2-7; 10 bases align to TRBD1. Germline values: CDR1 DFQATT, CDR2 SNEGSKA (reference sequence). The CDR3 runs 14 residues. The junction had 9 bases not matched to a gene; V was cut back by 5 bases and J by 5 bases. CDR3 in amino acids: CSAQLGQGTNEQYF. CDR3 DNA sequence: TGCAGTGCTCAATTGGGACAGGGGACAAACGAGCAGTACTTC.

Points on this clonotype: No DNA is shown, since the ends of the CDR3 on it are uncertain; the CDR3 is the one TCRdb lists. V and J are TRBV5-1 and TRBJ2-5; TRBD1, the table's D call, lacks a check against the DNA. The V gene's germline CDR1 is SGHRS and CDR2 YFSETQ. The CDR3 is made up of 22 amino acids, end residues included. The CDR3 protein is CASSLDGQVNEKLFFGSGTQYF.

The chain employs TRBV29-1 and TRBJ1-2; 7 positions match TRBD1. The CDR3 spans 16 residues. CDR1 is SQVTM, CDR2 ANQGSEA, per germline. With V trimmed by 0 bases and J by 3 bases, 10 bases remained unmatched. CDR3 region: CSVEDPEGAQYYGYTF. CDR3 coding DNA: TGCAGCGTTGAAGATCCGGAGGGGGCGCAGTACTATGGCTACACCTTC. Variable domain in full (rest from reference TRBV29-1 and TRBJ1-2): SAVISQKPSRDICQRGTSLTIQCQVDSQVTMMFWYRQQPGQSLTLIATANQGSEATYESGFVIDKFPISRPNLTFSTLTVSNMSPEDSSIYLCSVEDPEGAQYYGYTFGSGTRLTVV.

Note on this clonotype: A junction end diverges from the germline sequence, so it may reflect a read error. The V gene is TRBV4-1, the J gene TRBJ2-2, with a weak D call TRBD1 (6 bases). The CDR3 runs to 16 residues. Germline CDR1 and CDR2: MGHRA and YSYEKL. DNA for the CDR3: TGTGCCAGCAGCCCTGGGGGCGAGTGGAACACCGGGGAGCTGTTTTTT. Its protein product is CASSPGGEWNTGELFF.

The chain combines TRBV20-1 with TRBJ2-7; the match to TRBD1 covers 8 bases. The ends lost 3 bases at V and 5 bases at J; junction bases unmatched: 6. Germline values: CDR1 DFQATT, CDR2 SNEGSKA (reference sequence). CDR3 length equals 13 residues. CDR3 in DNA: TGCAGTGCTAGCCGCAGGGGGCCGAACGAGCAGTACTTC. Translation: CSASRRGPNEQYF.

In this sample, this clonotype turned up a few times. The chain couples TRBV2 to TRBJ2-1; D tentatively fits TRBD1 or TRBD2 (7 bases each). The germline gives CDR1 SNHLY, CDR2 FYNNEI. Trimming took 5 bases from V and 2 from J, leaving 13 bases between them. The CDR3 contains 15 residues. CDR3 residues: CASSFQGGPYNEQFF. CDR3 bases: TGTGCCAGCAGTTTCCAGGGGGGGCCCTACAATGAGCAGTTCTTC.

This clonotype was seen only once. The rearrangement links TRBV20-1 to TRBJ1-5; D ambiguous. V was pared by 3 bases and J by 0 bases, with 9 bases between. Germline CDR1 and CDR2: DFQATT and SNEGSKA (reference sequence). The CDR3 consists of 14 residues. This CDR3 reads CSARFSDSNQPQHF. CDR3 bases: TGCAGTGCTAGGTTTTCAGATAGCAATCAGCCCCAGCATTTT.

About this clonotype: Relative to the germline gene, one junction end is altered; a read error may explain this. The chain joins TRBV20-1 to TRBJ2-7; 9 nucleotides agree with TRBD2. The CDR3 is 13 amino acids. CDR1 is DFQATT and CDR2 is SNEGSKA in the germline V gene (reference sequence). The chain's CDR3 is CSASSGELYKQYF. In DNA form, the CDR3 reads TGCAGTGCCTCTAGCGGGGAACTCTACAAGCAGTACTTC.

The rearrangement links TRBV7-3 to TRBJ1-2; D gene ambiguous. The length of the CDR3 is 12 residues. The germline V and J ends were trimmed by 2 bases and 6 bases, with 7 bases remaining between them. Looked up from germline, CDR1 is SGHTA and CDR2 is FQGTGA. CDR3 coding DNA: TGTGCCAGCAGCTTAGAGGGTAATGGCTACACCTTC. This encodes CASSLEGNGYTF. Looking up the rest from reference TRBV7-3 and TRBJ1-2 gives the full variable domain: GAGVSQTPSNKVTEKGKYVELRCDPISGHTALYWYRQSLGQGPEFLIYFQGTGAADDSGLPNDRFFAVRPEGSVSTLKIQRTERGDSAVYLCASSLEGNGYTFGSGTRLTVV.

Ten or more counts support this clonotype. The chain has TRBV24-1 and TRBJ2-4, with TRBD1 identical over 8 bases. This CDR3 contains 18 residues. The germline V gene has CDR1 KGHDR and CDR2 SFDVKD. V gave up 4 bases and J gave up 0 bases; unmatched junction bases: 10. The CDR3 here is CATSDLWTGCLAKNIQYF. The CDR3 DNA sequence: TGTGCCACCAGTGACCTGTGGACAGGGTGTCTAGCCAAAAACATTCAGTACTTC.

The V call is TRBV2, the J call TRBJ2-1, with TRBD2 as a possible D gene (6 bases). Trimming took off 1 base at V and 5 bases at J, with 18 bases between the two ends. The CDR3 has 17 amino acids. CDR1 and CDR2 (germline): SNHLY, FYNNEI. The chain's CDR3 is CASSEGLGLASNNEQFF. CDR3 sequence (DNA): TGTGCCAGCAGTGAAGGGTTAGGGCTAGCGTCAAACAATGAGCAGTTCTTC.

This clonotype was picked up many times. This chain uses TRBV2 with TRBJ2-7; D gene ambiguous. Germline CDR1 and CDR2: SNHLY and FYNNEI. The CDR3 sequence is 14 residues long. V lost 6 bases to trimming and J lost 5 bases, with 17 bases between them. The CDR3 sequence: CASSQASGGNEQYF. DNA for the CDR3: TGTGCCAGCAGCCAAGCCTCAGGCGGAAACGAGCAGTACTTC.

CDR3 DNA sequence: TGTGCCAGCAGCGTAGGCCTAGCGGGAGAATGGGAGACCCAGTACTTC. Its translation: CASSVGLAGEWETQYF. The chain employs TRBV9 and TRBJ2-5; 10 bases match TRBD2. The CDR3 contains 16 residues. With V trimmed by 0 bases and J by 5 bases, 7 bases remained unmatched. CDR1 SGDLS and CDR2 YYNGEE come from the germline V gene.

This clonotype turned up a few times. The CDR3: CATSRLTSGRTGEQYF. In DNA, the CDR3 is TGTGCCACCAGCAGACTGACTAGCGGGAGAACGGGCGAGCAGTACTTC. The chain links TRBV15 to TRBJ2-7; 12 bases map to TRBD2. The V and J ends lost 2 bases and 6 bases, in that order; junction bases with no gene match: 8. CDR1 is LNHNV and CDR2 is YYDKDF in the germline V gene (reference sequence). CDR3 length: 16 residues.

This clonotype was counted ten times or more. This chain connects TRBV4-2 to TRBJ1-1; 9 nucleotides match TRBD1. The CDR3 is 15 amino acids. V trimming: 2 bases; J trimming: 0 bases; junction bases outside the gene matches: 1. Germline V gene lookup returns CDR1 LGHNA and CDR2 YNFKEQ. CDR3 region: CASSQRQGVNTEAFF. DNA for the CDR3: TGTGCCAGCAGCCAACGACAGGGGGTGAACACTGAAGCTTTCTTT.

V usage is TRBV7-9 and J usage is TRBJ2-3; 7 bases align to TRBD2. V lost 7 bases, J lost 4 bases, and 2 bases stayed unmatched. The CDR3 is made up of 12 amino acids. Germline-derived CDR1 and CDR2 are SEHNR and FQNEAQ (reference sequence). The CDR3, as DNA: TGTGCCAGCACGGGGGGTCCAGATACGCAGTATTTT. It yields the protein CASTGGPDTQYF.